These 10 T cell receptor beta chains were sequenced from one sample in a study of blood T cells in healthy people across ages. A second PCR, run for roughly 7 to 11 cycles, used a sample-barcoded 5' primer plus a J-beta primer mix. MiXCR, run by TCRdb on the 5' RACE reads, gives a single entry per CDR3 protein. The sample lists under 1,000,000 distinct CDR3 sequences; approximately 35% were seen once. Input material: blood. All receptors come from a man between 18 and 35 years old in good health.

In regard to this clonotype: This may come from a read error, since a much larger clone is one base off. The chain links TRBV4-2 to TRBJ2-7; weak D call: TRBD1 (7 bases). Germline-derived CDR1 and CDR2 are LGHNA and YNFKEQ. This CDR3 contains 17 residues. As DNA, the CDR3 is TGTACCAGCAGCCAAGTGGAGGGACAGTCCGACTCCTACGAGCAGTACTTC. It is translated as CTSSQVEGQSDSYEQYF.

This clonotype was seen a handful of times. Here the CDR3 DNA reads TGTGCCAGCAGCTTAGGGGCAGGGTTAAGGGCCAATGAGCAGTACTTC. This gives the protein CASSLGAGLRANEQYF. The chain couples TRBV7-2 to TRBJ2-5; TRBD1 might be the D (5 bases). Germline lookup yields CDR1 SGHTA and CDR2 FQGNSA. The ends were cut back, 1 base at V and 11 bases at J, with 23 bases in the middle. The CDR3 consists of 16 residues. The full variable domain, its missing parts supplied by reference TRBV7-2 and TRBJ2-5, is GAGVSQSPSNKVTEKGKDVELRCDPISGHTALYWYRQSLGQGLEFLIYFQGNSAPDKSGLPSDRFSAERTGGSVSTLTIQRTQQEDSAVYLCASSLGAGLRANEQYFGPGTRLLVL.

This clonotype has only a few counts. V and J are TRBV7-2 and TRBJ2-5; TRBD2 matches 8 bases. The CDR3 runs to 15 residues. CDR1 and CDR2 from the germline V gene are SGHTA and FQGNSA. Losses at the gene ends were 1 base for V and 5 bases for J; bases not matched to a gene: 6. The CDR3 nucleotides are TGTGCCAGCAGCTTAGGCGGGGGGCCGCGTGAGACCCAGTACTTC. Protein product: CASSLGGGPRETQYF.

This clonotype was picked up a small number of times. The chain links TRBV10-3 to TRBJ2-5; no clear D. In germline, CDR1 is ENHRY, CDR2 SYGVKD. This CDR3 region has 13 residues. The V end was cut by 6 bases, the J end by 3 bases, with 11 bases between. CDR3 sequence (DNA): TGTGCCATCAGCCGGGCTGAAAAAGAGACCCAGTACTTC. Translation gives CAISRAEKETQYF.

This clonotype was observed a few times. V gene TRBV12-5 combines with J gene TRBJ2-7, with D perhaps being TRBD1 or TRBD2 (5 bases each). The CDR3 extends over 15 amino acids. Between the trimmed V and J ends, which lost 6 bases and 1 base, there was a span of 16 bases. Germline V CDR1 and CDR2: LGHNT, FRNRAP. The CDR3 here is CASGYPGRGSYEQYF. In DNA form, the CDR3 reads TGTGCTAGTGGATATCCGGGACGGGGTTCCTACGAGCAGTACTTC.

The chain joins TRBV12-3 or TRBV12-4 to TRBJ1-2; D is perhaps TRBD1 (5 bases). The V gene lost 5 bases and the J gene lost 7 bases, with 11 bases spanning the gap. This CDR3 comprises 12 residues. In DNA, the CDR3 is TGTGCCAGCAGTGGCCTGGGGGGTGGCTACACCTTC. It is translated as CASSGLGGGYTF.

The chain couples TRBV5-1 to TRBJ2-1, with TRBD1 as a possible D gene (6 bases). Trimming removed 0 bases at V and 10 bases at J, with 20 bases between. Germline V gene lookup returns CDR1 SGHRS and CDR2 YFSETQ. The CDR3 consists of 16 residues. CDR3 bases: TGCGCCAGCAGCTTGGCGACAGGCAGCGGCCCAGGGGAGCAGTTCTTC. Its translation: CASSLATGSGPGEQFF. Filled out from reference TRBV5-1 and TRBJ2-1, the complete variable domain reads KAGVTQTPRYLIKTRGQQVTLSCSPISGHRSVSWYQQTPGQGLQFLFEYFSETQRNKGNFPGRFSGRQFSNSRSEMNVSTLELGDSALYLCASSLATGSGPGEQFFGPGTRLTVL.

This clonotype was picked up many times. The chain links TRBV20-1 to TRBJ1-2; 9 bases are a match to TRBD1. Germline lookup yields CDR1 DFQATT and CDR2 SNEGSKA (reference sequence). The CDR3 has 14 residues. V lost 6 bases, J lost 5 bases, and 10 bases stayed unmatched. Written as DNA, the CDR3 is TGCAGTGCCTGGGGACGGGACAGGGCTTATGGCTACACCTTC. This codes for CSAWGRDRAYGYTF.

J is TRBJ1-1 and V is TRBV21-1. TRBV21-1 is deemed a pseudogene. The CDR3 extends over 15 amino acids. The CDR3 DNA reads as TGTGCCAGCAGAAAGCATTCCGGGACAGAACCTGAAGCTTTCTTT. This codes for CASRKHSGTEPEAFF.

This clonotype was seen more than once but under ten times. V and J are TRBV7-2 and TRBJ2-4; 8 nucleotides align to TRBD2. V shed 4 bases and J 10 bases; nucleotides not matched to a gene: 3. Germline CDR1 reads SGHTA; CDR2 reads FQGNSA. This CDR3 contains 12 residues. This chain's CDR3 is CASSSRGGIQYF. CDR3 nucleotides: TGTGCCAGCAGCTCCCGGGGGGGGATTCAGTACTTC.